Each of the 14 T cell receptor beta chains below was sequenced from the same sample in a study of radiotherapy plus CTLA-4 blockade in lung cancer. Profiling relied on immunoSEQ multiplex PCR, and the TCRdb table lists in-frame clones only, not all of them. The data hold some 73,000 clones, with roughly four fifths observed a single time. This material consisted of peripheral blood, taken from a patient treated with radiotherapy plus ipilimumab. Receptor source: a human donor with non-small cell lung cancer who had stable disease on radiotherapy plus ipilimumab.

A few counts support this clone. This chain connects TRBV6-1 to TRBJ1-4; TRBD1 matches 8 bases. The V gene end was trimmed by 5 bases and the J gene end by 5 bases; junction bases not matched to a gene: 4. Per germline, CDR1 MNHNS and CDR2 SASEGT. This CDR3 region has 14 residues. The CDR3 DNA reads TGTGCCAGCAGTCCTCGGGACAGGAATGAAAAACTGTTTTTT. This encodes CASSPRDRNEKLFF.

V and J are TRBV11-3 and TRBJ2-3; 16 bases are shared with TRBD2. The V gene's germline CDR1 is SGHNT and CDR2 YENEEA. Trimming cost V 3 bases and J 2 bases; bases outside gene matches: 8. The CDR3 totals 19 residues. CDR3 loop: CASSFVGLAGGPNTDTQYF. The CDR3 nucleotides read TGTGCCAGCAGCTTTGTGGGACTAGCGGGAGGGCCGAACACAGATACGCAGTATTTT.

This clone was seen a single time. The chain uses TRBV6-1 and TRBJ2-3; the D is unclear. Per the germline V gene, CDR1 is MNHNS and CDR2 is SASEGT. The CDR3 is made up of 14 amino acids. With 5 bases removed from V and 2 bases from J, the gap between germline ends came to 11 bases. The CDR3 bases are TGTGCCAGCAGTATTCGGGTTTCCACAGATACGCAGTATTTT. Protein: CASSIRVSTDTQYF.

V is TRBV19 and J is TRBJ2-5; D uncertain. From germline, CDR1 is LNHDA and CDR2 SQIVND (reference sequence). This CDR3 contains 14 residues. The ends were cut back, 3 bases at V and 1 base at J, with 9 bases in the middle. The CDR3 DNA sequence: TGTGCCAGTAGTATGGTGGCAGGCCAAGAGACCCAGTACTTC. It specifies CASSMVAGQETQYF.

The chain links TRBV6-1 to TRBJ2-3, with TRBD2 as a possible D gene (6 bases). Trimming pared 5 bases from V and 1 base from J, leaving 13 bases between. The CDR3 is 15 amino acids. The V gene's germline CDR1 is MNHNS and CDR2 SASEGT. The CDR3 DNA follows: TGTGCCAGCAGTCGGACTACCGCCGGCACAGATACGCAGTATTTT. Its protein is CASSRTTAGTDTQYF.

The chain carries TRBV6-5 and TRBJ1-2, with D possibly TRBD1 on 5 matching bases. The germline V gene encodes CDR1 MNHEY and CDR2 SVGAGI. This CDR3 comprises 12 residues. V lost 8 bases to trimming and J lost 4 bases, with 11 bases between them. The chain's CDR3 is CASGGTSYGYTF. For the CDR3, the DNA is TGTGCCAGCGGAGGGACCTCCTATGGCTACACCTTC.

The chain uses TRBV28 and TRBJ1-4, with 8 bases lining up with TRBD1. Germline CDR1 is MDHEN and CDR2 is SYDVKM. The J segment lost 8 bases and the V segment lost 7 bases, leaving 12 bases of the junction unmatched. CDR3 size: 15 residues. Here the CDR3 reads CASTTSQGVREKLFF. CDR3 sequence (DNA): TGTGCCAGCACTACCTCACAGGGGGTCCGGGAAAAACTGTTTTTT. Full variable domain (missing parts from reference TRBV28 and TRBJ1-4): DVKVTQSSRYLVKRTGEKVFLECVQDMDHENMFWYRQDPGLGLRLIYFSYDVKMKEKGDIPEGYSVSREKKERFSLILESASTNQTSMYLCASTTSQGVREKLFFGSGTQLSVL.

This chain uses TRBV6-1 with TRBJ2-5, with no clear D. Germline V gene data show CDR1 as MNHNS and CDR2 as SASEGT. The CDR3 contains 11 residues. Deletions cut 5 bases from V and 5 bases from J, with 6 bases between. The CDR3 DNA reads TGTGCCAGCAGTTACGGTGAGACCCAGTACTTC. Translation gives CASSYGETQYF.

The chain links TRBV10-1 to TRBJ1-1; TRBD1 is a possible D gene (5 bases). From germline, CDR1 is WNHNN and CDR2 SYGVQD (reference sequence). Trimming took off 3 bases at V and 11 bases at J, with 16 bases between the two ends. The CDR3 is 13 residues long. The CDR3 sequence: CASSEEIVGEAFF. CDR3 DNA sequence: TGCGCCAGCAGTGAAGAGATAGTGGGGGAGGCTTTCTTT.

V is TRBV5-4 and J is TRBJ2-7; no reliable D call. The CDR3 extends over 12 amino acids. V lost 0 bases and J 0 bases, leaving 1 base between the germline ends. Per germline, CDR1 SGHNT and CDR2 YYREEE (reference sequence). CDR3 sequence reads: CASSLASYEQYF. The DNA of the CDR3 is TGTGCCAGCAGCTTGGCCTCCTACGAGCAGTACTTC.

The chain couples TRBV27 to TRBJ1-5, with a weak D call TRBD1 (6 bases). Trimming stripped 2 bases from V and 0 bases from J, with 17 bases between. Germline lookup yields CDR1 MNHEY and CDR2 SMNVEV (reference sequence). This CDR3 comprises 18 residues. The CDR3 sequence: CASSLTRVGGVSNQPQHF. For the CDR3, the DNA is TGTGCCAGCAGTTTAACGAGGGTCGGGGGCGTTAGCAATCAGCCCCAGCATTTT.

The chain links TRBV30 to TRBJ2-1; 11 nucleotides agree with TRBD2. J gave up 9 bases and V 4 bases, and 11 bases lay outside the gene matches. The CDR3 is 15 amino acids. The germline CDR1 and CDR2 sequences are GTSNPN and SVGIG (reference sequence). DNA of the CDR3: TGTGCCTGGAATAGCGGGAGGGCCGGGGTCAGTGAGCAGTTCTTC. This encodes CAWNSGRAGVSEQFF.

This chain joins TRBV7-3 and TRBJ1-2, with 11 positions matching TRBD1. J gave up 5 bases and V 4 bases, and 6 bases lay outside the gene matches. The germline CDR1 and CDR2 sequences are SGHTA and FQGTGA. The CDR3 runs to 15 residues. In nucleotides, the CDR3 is TGTGCCAGCAGCTCCCTCGGACAGGGGGCATATGGCTACACCTTC. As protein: CASSSLGQGAYGYTF.

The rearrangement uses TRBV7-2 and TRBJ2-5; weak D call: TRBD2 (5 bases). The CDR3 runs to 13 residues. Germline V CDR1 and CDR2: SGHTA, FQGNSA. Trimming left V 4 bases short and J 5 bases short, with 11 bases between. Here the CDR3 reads CASSSDLGETQYF. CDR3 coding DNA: TGTGCCAGCAGCTCGGACTTGGGGGAGACCCAGTACTTC.